This T cell receptor beta chain came from a study of post-analysis software for immune sequencing data. General study findings and limits: Controls' normalized Chao1 diversity significantly exceeded that of multiple sclerosis patients. TRBV5-6, TRBV5-1 and TRBV20-1 were among 4 or 5 TRBV segments more frequent in patients than controls.

Each TCR beta cDNA library carried unique molecular identifiers. TCRdb redid the calling of the PCR reads with MiXCR, one entry per CDR3 protein. The sample includes 450,000 to 650,000 distinct CDR3 sequences, around 40% seen only once; the top ten take 1.5% to 2%. This clonotype is a singleton in its sample. The antigen is unknown. The CDR3 covers 13 residues. J was trimmed by 2 bases and V by 7 bases; bases with no gene match: 8. Germline CDR1 reads DFQATT; CDR2 reads SNEGSKA (reference sequence). Sequencing used blood. The gene calls are TRBV20-1 and TRBJ2-7; 7 nucleotides agree with TRBD1. This receptor was obtained from a girl between 5 and 17 years old with multiple sclerosis. The CDR3 DNA reads as TGCAGTGTGAGGAGTGACAGGGCCTACGAGCAGTACTTC. Protein sequence: CSVRSDRAYEQYF.